What follows are 6 T cell receptor beta chains derived from one specimen sequenced in a study of cytomegalovirus exposure and HLA in healthy donors. PCR amplification relied on 60 Vbeta primers (plus 13 Jbeta primers). The method was immunoSEQ multiplex PCR; TCRdb's version includes in-frame clones alone and lacks a portion of them. The data contain roughly 120,000 clones, around 67% of them singletons. Sequences were obtained from PBMCs. The source of these receptors is a woman in her thirties or forties in good health and CMV-seronegative.

The chain combines TRBV10-1 with TRBJ2-7, with 13 bases aligning to TRBD2. The J segment lost 9 bases and the V segment lost 10 bases, leaving 15 bases of the junction unmatched. The germline V gene encodes CDR1 WNHNN and CDR2 SYGVQD (reference sequence). The CDR3 extends over 15 amino acids. CDR3 DNA sequence: TGCGCCAACCCAACCCCAGGGACTAGCGGGATATGGCAGTACTTC. Residues: CANPTPGTSGIWQYF.

The rearrangement joins TRBV4-3 to TRBJ1-1, with 9 bases fitting TRBD1. The germline gives CDR1 LGHNA, CDR2 YSLEER. J lost 0 bases, V lost 3 bases, and 8 bases had no gene match. CDR3 size: 17 residues. The CDR3 sequence is CASSQGLQGAMNTEAFF. In DNA form, the CDR3 reads TGCGCCAGCAGCCAGGGGTTACAGGGGGCTATGAACACTGAAGCTTTCTTT.

This chain connects TRBV11-2 to TRBJ2-3, with a possible D match to TRBD2 (6 bases). V was shortened by 1 base and J by 0 bases, with 11 bases between the two germline ends. This CDR3 has 16 residues. Germline V gives CDR1 SGHAT, CDR2 FQNNGV. CDR3 region: CASSLGARGSTDTQYF. The CDR3 DNA reads as TGTGCCAGCAGCTTAGGGGCGCGGGGAAGCACAGATACGCAGTATTTT.

The chain couples TRBV10-1 to TRBJ2-7; D unclear. With 5 bases removed from V and 1 base from J, the gap between germline ends came to 6 bases. Per germline, CDR1 WNHNN and CDR2 SYGVQD (reference sequence). The CDR3 length is 12 residues. The CDR3 nucleotides are TGCGCCAGCAGTCGCGGATCCTACGAGCAGTACTTC. Amino acid sequence: CASSRGSYEQYF.

The chain has TRBV5-1 and TRBJ2-2, with 9 bases lining up with TRBD1. Losses at the gene ends were 6 bases for V and 9 bases for J; bases not matched to a gene: 15. The CDR3 contains 16 residues. CDR1 and CDR2 from the germline V gene are SGHRS and YFSETQ. The CDR3 DNA reads as TGCGCCAGCACCTCTGGAGGGACAGGGATATCTCGGGAGCTGTTTTTT. This gives the protein CASTSGGTGISRELFF.

The chain links TRBV9 to TRBJ2-7; 8 bases align to TRBD1. The germline V gene encodes CDR1 SGDLS and CDR2 YYNGEE. This CDR3 is 15 amino acids long. Trimming took 3 bases from V and 3 from J; bases not matched to a gene: 8. The CDR3 region is CASSAQGAGLYEQYF. For the CDR3, the DNA is TGTGCCAGCAGCGCCCAGGGGGCGGGACTCTACGAGCAGTACTTC.